Following are 24 T cell receptor beta chains from one sample sequenced in a study of cytomegalovirus exposure and HLA in healthy donors. Primers for the PCR totalled 60 Vbeta and 13 Jbeta. The protocol was immunoSEQ multiplex PCR, while the TCRdb copy is restricted to in-frame clones and leaves out a portion. Of around 110,000 clones in the sample, roughly four fifths were seen once. Material: PBMCs. The receptors stem from a man aged 18 to 35 in good health and CMV-seronegative.

This chain links TRBV19 with TRBJ1-5, with unresolved D. Germline V gene lookup returns CDR1 LNHDA and CDR2 SQIVND (reference sequence). Trimming took off 6 bases at V and 7 bases at J, with 16 bases between the two ends. The CDR3 runs 14 residues. In nucleotides, the CDR3 is TGTGCCAGTAGACTGGCGGAGGGAGGACAGCCCCAGCATTTT. This translates into CASRLAEGGQPQHF.

The chain recombines TRBV5-1 with TRBJ1-1, with TRBD1 matching over 7 bases. This CDR3 region has 15 residues. V shed 2 bases, J shed 0 bases, and the junction held 4 bases outside the gene matches. Germline V gives CDR1 SGHRS, CDR2 YFSETQ. This CDR3 is CASSLEQGMNTEAFF. The CDR3 DNA reads TGCGCCAGCAGCTTAGAACAGGGGATGAACACTGAAGCTTTCTTT.

V gene TRBV19 combines with J gene TRBJ1-1; 7 bases are a match to TRBD1. Germline V gene lookup returns CDR1 LNHDA and CDR2 SQIVND (reference sequence). The CDR3 spans 14 residues. With 6 bases clipped from V and 4 bases from J, the junction kept 8 bases outside the gene matches. The CDR3 here is CASRTTGAATEAFF. In nucleotides, the CDR3 is TGTGCCAGTAGGACCACAGGGGCGGCCACTGAAGCTTTCTTT.

CDR3 DNA: TGTGCCAGCAGCCCCTTGGGACTAGCGGCCCCTGGGGCCAACGTCCTGACTTTC. Amino acid sequence: CASSPLGLAAPGANVLTF. The chain joins TRBV13 to TRBJ2-6, with TRBD2 identical over 11 bases. The ends lost 5 bases at V and 2 bases at J; junction bases unmatched: 8. CDR1 and CDR2 (germline): PRHDT, FYEKMQ (reference sequence). The CDR3 is made up of 18 amino acids. The whole variable domain, remainder taken from reference TRBV13 and TRBJ2-6, is AAGVIQSPRHLIKEKRETATLKCYPIPRHDTVYWYQQGPGQDPQFLISFYEKMQSDKGSIPDRFSAQQFSDYHSELNMSSLELGDSALYFCASSPLGLAAPGANVLTFGAGSRLTVL.

The V gene is TRBV4-1, the J gene TRBJ1-2; 10 bases align to TRBD1. The CDR3 runs 14 residues. CDR1 and CDR2 (germline): MGHRA, YSYEKL. J gave up 14 bases and V 4 bases, and 13 bases lay outside the gene matches. This chain's CDR3 is CASSLKGGQGPETF. The CDR3 bases are TGCGCCAGCAGCCTCAAGGGGGGACAGGGGCCCGAGACCTTC.

This chain uses TRBV10-1 with TRBJ2-5, with a tentative D call TRBD2 (7 bases). CDR1 and CDR2 (germline): WNHNN, SYGVQD (reference sequence). The V end lost 3 bases, the J end lost 1 base, and 12 bases lay between the germline ends. The CDR3 loop spans 15 amino acids. CDR3 nucleotides: TGCGCCAGCAGTGAATTCGCGGGGGCCCAAGAGACCCAGTACTTC. It encodes CASSEFAGAQETQYF.

The J gene is TRBJ2-7, the V gene TRBV7-9, with D possibly matching TRBD1 (5 bases). This CDR3 spans 14 amino acids. The germline CDR1 and CDR2 sequences are SEHNR and FQNEAQ (reference sequence). Trimming stripped 2 bases from V and 2 bases from J, with 10 bases between. CDR3 DNA sequence: TGTGCCAGCAGCTTAAGGCAGGGCCCCTACGAGCAGTACTTC. Amino acid sequence: CASSLRQGPYEQYF.

The V gene is TRBV27, the J gene TRBJ2-7; 9 nucleotides align to TRBD1. The CDR3 spans 14 residues. The V and J ends lost 2 bases and 4 bases, in that order; junction bases with no gene match: 3. Germline CDR1 reads MNHEY; CDR2 reads SMNVEV (reference sequence). This chain's CDR3 is CASSLLQGAYEQYF. CDR3 DNA sequence: TGTGCCAGCAGTTTACTACAGGGGGCGTACGAGCAGTACTTC.

In its sample, this clone ranks as medium-sized. CDR3 in DNA: TGTGCCAGCAGTGACCTAGCGGGGGGCACAGATACGCAGTATTTT. As protein: CASSDLAGGTDTQYF. The rearrangement links TRBV6-4 to TRBJ2-3; 10 nucleotides match TRBD2. The V gene end was trimmed by 2 bases and the J gene end by 1 base; junction bases not matched to a gene: 0. Per the germline V gene, CDR1 is MRHNA and CDR2 is SNTAGT. This CDR3 is built from 15 residues.

The DNA of the CDR3 is TGTGCCAGCAGCGTAAGGGACAGGGAAACAGATACGCAGTATTTT. It specifies CASSVRDRETDTQYF. This chain uses TRBV9 with TRBJ2-3; 9 bases are a match to TRBD1. CDR1 is SGDLS and CDR2 is YYNGEE in the germline V gene. This CDR3 has 15 amino acids. The trim removed 1 base at V and 3 bases at J, leaving 3 bases unmatched.

This clone was seen once. One end of the junction is discordant with germline, which a read error may explain. The V gene is TRBV7-7, the J gene TRBJ2-7; tentative D call: TRBD1 (6 bases). The CDR3 length is 15 residues. The V gene's germline CDR1 is SSHAT and CDR2 FNYEAQ (reference sequence). CDR3 DNA sequence: TGTGCTAGCAGCCCAGGGGTGGGCGTATCCTACGAGCAGTACTTC. This translates into CASSPGVGVSYEQYF. Full variable domain (outside the CDR3, taken from reference TRBV7-7 and TRBJ2-7): GAGVSQSPRYKVTKRGQDVTLRCDPISSHATLYWYQQALGQGPEFLTYFNYEAQPDKSGLPSDRFSAERPEGSISTLTIQRTEQRDSAMYRCASSPGVGVSYEQYFGPGTRLTVT.

The chain has TRBV5-1 and TRBJ2-3; 9 bases align to TRBD1. V gave up 4 bases and J gave up 2 bases; unmatched junction bases: 11. The V gene's germline CDR1 is SGHRS and CDR2 YFSETQ. The CDR3 is 17 amino acids. The CDR3 DNA reads TGCGCCAGCAGCGCGGGCTTCGGGACAGGGTACACAGATACGCAGTATTTT. The encoded protein is CASSAGFGTGYTDTQYF.

V usage is TRBV21-1 and J usage is TRBJ1-5. TRBV21-1 is flagged as a pseudogene. CDR3 length: 18 residues. The CDR3 DNA is TGTGCCAGCAGCGAACTAAGGGTGGCAGACTATAGCAATCAGCCCCAGCATTTT. Residues: CASSELRVADYSNQPQHF.

This sequence joins TRBV6-1 and TRBJ2-4; D might be TRBD1 (5 bases). Germline loops: CDR1 MNHNS, CDR2 SASEGT. The V end was cut by 4 bases, the J end by 0 bases, with 7 bases between. The CDR3 covers 14 residues. The DNA of the CDR3 is TGTGCCAGCAGTGCGACAGTAGCCAAAAACATTCAGTACTTC. Translation: CASSATVAKNIQYF.

The chain uses TRBV5-6 and TRBJ1-2; TRBD1 matches at 8 bases. Germline V CDR1 and CDR2: SGHDT, YYEEEE. The length of the CDR3 is 14 residues. After removal of 6 bases from V and 5 bases from J, the junction contained 9 bases not matched to a gene. CDR3 sequence (DNA): TGTGCCAGCACCGACCGACGACAGGGGTATGGCTACACCTTC. Translating gives CASTDRRQGYGYTF.

The rearrangement joins TRBV5-8 to TRBJ2-5; 7 positions agree with TRBD1. The V gene end was trimmed by 3 bases and the J gene end by 4 bases; junction bases not matched to a gene: 6. Germline loops: CDR1 SGHTS, CDR2 YDEGEE. The CDR3 is 14 amino acids. The CDR3 DNA reads as TGTGCCAGCAGCTCTAGACAGGGCCGAGAGACCCAGTACTTC. Protein product: CASSSRQGRETQYF. The full variable domain, in which reference TRBV5-8 and TRBJ2-5 provide the parts outside the CDR3, is EAGVTQSPTHLIKTRGQQATLRCSPISGHTSVYWYQQALGLGLQFLLWYDEGEERNRGNFPPRFSGRQFPNYSSELNVNALELEDSALYLCASSSRQGRETQYFGPGTRLLVL.

A few counts support this clone. The chain is built from TRBV5-4 and TRBJ1-2; TRBD1 matches 7 bases. The J segment lost 3 bases and the V segment lost 7 bases, leaving 9 bases of the junction unmatched. The CDR3 length is 14 residues. Germline V gene lookup returns CDR1 SGHNT and CDR2 YYREEE (reference sequence). The CDR3 coding sequence is TGTGCCAGCTCGAAGAGGGACAGCTACTATGGCTACACCTTC. Protein product: CASSKRDSYYGYTF.

The chain has TRBV7-2 and TRBJ1-2, with 8 bases identical to TRBD1. V lost 0 bases and J lost 4; bases outside the gene matches: 4. Germline V CDR1 and CDR2: SGHTA, FQGNSA. CDR3 size: 15 residues. The CDR3 nucleotides are TGTGCCAGCAGCTTAGCAGGAGGACAGGGCTATGGCTACACCTTC. Encoded protein: CASSLAGGQGYGYTF.

This chain connects TRBV5-6 to TRBJ2-5; 9 bases line up with TRBD1. The V gene end was trimmed by 4 bases and the J gene end by 0 bases; junction bases not matched to a gene: 4. The V gene's germline CDR1 is SGHDT and CDR2 YYEEEE. The CDR3 loop spans 15 amino acids. The CDR3 DNA reads as TGTGCCAGCAGCGGGACAGGGACTAACCAAGAGACCCAGTACTTC. Amino acid sequence: CASSGTGTNQETQYF.

This chain connects TRBV19 to TRBJ2-1; 8 nucleotides match TRBD2. CDR1 is LNHDA and CDR2 is SQIVND in the germline V gene (reference sequence). This CDR3 has 17 residues. V was clipped by 7 bases and J by 1 base; unmatched bases: 12. The CDR3 spells CASNSREAGGSYNEQFF. In DNA, the CDR3 is TGTGCCAGTAACTCACGGGAGGCGGGAGGATCCTACAATGAGCAGTTCTTC.

This rearrangement joins TRBV7-8 to TRBJ2-7; D gene uncertain. CDR1 and CDR2 (germline): SGHVS, FQNEAQ. This CDR3 contains 15 residues. Trimming shortened V by 1 base and J by 0 bases, and 10 bases separated the two germline ends. CDR3 in amino acids: CASSLGGSNSYEQYF. The CDR3 DNA reads TGTGCCAGCAGCTTAGGAGGTAGTAACTCCTACGAGCAGTACTTC.

Note on this clone: One end of the junction does not line up with germline, which may come from a read error. V is TRBV15 and J is TRBJ1-2; TRBD1 aligns across 9 bases. Per germline, CDR1 LNHNV and CDR2 YYDKDF (reference sequence). The CDR3 is 16 amino acids. The CDR3 nucleotides read TGTGCCACCAGCAGGGGACAGGGCCCGCTTAACTATGGCTACCCCTTC. This encodes CATSRGQGPLNYGYPF.

DNA of the CDR3: TGTGCCAGCAGCGCCCTCGCCACTAGCATTAGCACAGATACGCAGTATTTT. Its protein product is CASSALATSISTDTQYF. This chain uses TRBV9 with TRBJ2-3; a possible D gene is TRBD2 (6 bases). The germline V and J ends were trimmed by 3 bases and 0 bases, with 17 bases remaining between them. Germline V gene lookup returns CDR1 SGDLS and CDR2 YYNGEE. There are 17 residues in the CDR3.

The chain uses TRBV4-2 and TRBJ1-2, with TRBD1 as a possible D gene (5 bases). There are 14 residues in the CDR3. From germline, CDR1 is LGHNA and CDR2 YNFKEQ. V lost 1 base to trimming and J lost 8 bases, with 14 bases between them. CDR3 sequence: CASSQGDQGGGYTF. The DNA of the CDR3 is TGTGCCAGCAGCCAAGGAGATCAGGGTGGGGGCTACACCTTC.